Listed below are T cell receptor beta chains from one sample, sequenced in a study of control samples from healthy donors and cancer patients. Libraries were prepared by immunoSEQ multiplex PCR; TCRdb keeps only in-frame clonotypes and omits some of them. In the table there are more than 95,000 clones, around 88% of which are singletons. Material: PBMCs. Receptor source: a man aged 60 to 75 with lung cancer. Both conserved end residues are part of each CDR3. D genes are given only for firm matches. Some rows mark clone size as missing; the rest say once, few, many or name a class of expanded clone.

clone size,CDR3 length,J gene,V gene,D gene,CDR3 DNA,CDR3 protein
once,15,TRBJ1-3,TRBV2,TRBD1,TGTGCCAGCAGTGCGCAGGGGGCCTCTGGAAACACCATATATTTT,CASSAQGASGNTIYF
.,12,TRBJ2-5,TRBV6-5,.,TGTGCCAGCGTCGACGGTGTCGAGACCCAGTACTTC,CASVDGVETQYF
.,17,TRBJ2-1,TRBV21-1,.,TGTGCCAGCAGCAAAGAGGGTTCCAGCGGTGATTGTGATGAGCAGTTCTTC,CASSKEGSSGDCDEQFF
.,14,TRBJ1-6,TRBV10-2,.,TGCGCCAGCACCCCATGGGCGCGGGATTCACCCCTCCACTTT,CASTPWARDSPLHF
.,15,TRBJ1-2,TRBV7-9,.,TGTGCCAGCAGCTTAGCGAGCGCAGCTAACTATGGCTACACCTTC,CASSLASAANYGYTF
.,15,TRBJ1-1,TRBV18,TRBD1,TGTGCCAGCTCACGGCCGGGACAGCAGAACACTGAAGCTTTCTTT,CASSRPGQQNTEAFF
.,14,TRBJ1-4,TRBV19,.,TGTGCCAGTAGACACGCTGCAACTAATGAAAAACTGTTTTTT,CASRHAATNEKLFF
.,15,TRBJ2-3,TRBV24-1,TRBD2,TGTGCCACCAGTGATCCGGGGGGTAGCACAGATACGCAGTATTTT,CATSDPGGSTDTQYF
once,16,TRBJ2-5,TRBV24-1,.,TGTGCCACCAGTGATTTAAGAGGGGGGGCTCAAGAGACCCAGTACTTC,CATSDLRGGAQETQYF
.,15,TRBJ2-5,TRBV14,TRBD1,TGTGCCAGCAGCCCCTTAGGGACAGGGGGCGAGACCCAGTACTTC,CASSPLGTGGETQYF
.,14,TRBJ1-3,TRBV18,TRBD1,TGTGCCAGCTCACCCGACAGGGAAGGAAACACCATATATTTT,CASSPDREGNTIYF
.,13,TRBJ1-1,TRBV11-2,TRBD1,TGTGCCAGCAGCCCAGACAGGGGCACTGAAGCTTTCTTT,CASSPDRGTEAFF
.,16,TRBJ2-3,TRBV7-9,.,TGTGCCAGCAGCTCTCCCCTCGGGGGTAGGGCAGATACGCAGTATTTT,CASSSPLGGRADTQYF
.,15,TRBJ2-3,TRBV7-3,.,TGTGCCAGCAGCTTAACGAGGGCTGCCGGAGATACGCAGTATTTT,CASSLTRAAGDTQYF
.,17,TRBJ2-3,TRBV6-1,.,TGTGCCAGCAGTGAAAGGATCCTTGGCAGGAGCACAGATACGCAGTATTTT,CASSERILGRSTDTQYF
.,13,TRBJ2-1,TRBV2,TRBD1,TGTGCCAGCAACAGGGGGCCCAGCAATGAGCAGTTCTTC,CASNRGPSNEQFF
.,15,TRBJ2-2,TRBV24-1,TRBD1,TGTGCCACCAACCCCGGGACAGGAAACACCGGGGAGCTGTTTTTT,CATNPGTGNTGELFF
.,16,TRBJ2-3,TRBV5-1,.,TGCGCCAGCAGCTTGGTCGGCTACCCGGTAGATGGTACGCAGTATTTT,CASSLVGYPVDGTQYF
few,12,TRBJ2-5,TRBV7-9,.,TGTGCCAGCAGCTCATTCGTGAAGACCCAGTACTTC,CASSSFVKTQYF
.,13,TRBJ1-1,TRBV11-3,.,TGTGCCAGCAGCTTGGAGGGGAACACTGAAGCTTTCTTT,CASSLEGNTEAFF
.,13,TRBJ1-1,TRBV4-1,.,TGCGCCAGCAACTCAGAAGTGGGCCGATCGGCTTTCTTT,CASNSEVGRSAFF
.,15,TRBJ2-1,TRBV7-9,.,TGTGCCAGCAGATCTACCGGGACACCGTACAATGAGCAGTTCTTC,CASRSTGTPYNEQFF
.,15,TRBJ1-2,TRBV3-1/TRBV3-2,.,TGTGCCAGCAGCCAAGTAAGTCATACAGGGAGTGGCTACACCTTC,CASSQVSHTGSGYTF
.,18,TRBJ2-5,TRBV4-1,.,TGCGCCAGCAGCCCTTCGGGAGATCATGGCAGGGGGGAAGAGACCCAGTACTTC,CASSPSGDHGRGEETQYF